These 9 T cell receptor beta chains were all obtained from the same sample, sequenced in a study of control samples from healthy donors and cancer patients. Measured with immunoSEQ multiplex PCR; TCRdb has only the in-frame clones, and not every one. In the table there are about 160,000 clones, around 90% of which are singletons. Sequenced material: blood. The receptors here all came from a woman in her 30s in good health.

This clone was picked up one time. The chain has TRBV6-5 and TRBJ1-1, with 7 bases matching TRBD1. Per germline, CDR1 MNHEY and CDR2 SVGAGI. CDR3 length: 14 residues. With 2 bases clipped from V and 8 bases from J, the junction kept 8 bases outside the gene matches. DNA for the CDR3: TGTGCCAGCAGTTACACATTACCAGGGGGGGAAGCTTTCTTT. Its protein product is CASSYTLPGGEAFF.

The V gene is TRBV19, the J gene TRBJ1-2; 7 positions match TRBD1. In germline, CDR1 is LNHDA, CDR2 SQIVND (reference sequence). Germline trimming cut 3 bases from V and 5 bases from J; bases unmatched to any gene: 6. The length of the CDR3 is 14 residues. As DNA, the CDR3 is TGTGCCAGTAGTATCAATTCAGGGGGATATGGCTACACCTTC. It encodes CASSINSGGYGYTF.

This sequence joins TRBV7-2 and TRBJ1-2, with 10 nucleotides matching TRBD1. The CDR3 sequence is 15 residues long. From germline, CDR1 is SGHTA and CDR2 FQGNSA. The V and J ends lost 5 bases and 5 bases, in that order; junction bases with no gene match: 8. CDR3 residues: CASSLETGGSYGYTF. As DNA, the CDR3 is TGTGCCAGCAGCCTCGAGACAGGGGGCTCGTATGGCTACACCTTC.

The CDR3 region has the DNA TGCGCCAGCAGCCAAGATCAAACGGTCGATCAGCCCCAGCATTTT. Amino acid sequence: CASSQDQTVDQPQHF. This chain connects TRBV4-1 to TRBJ1-5; the D is unclear. The germline V gene encodes CDR1 MGHRA and CDR2 YSYEKL. The V gene lost 0 bases and the J gene lost 5 bases, with 11 bases spanning the gap. There are 15 residues in the CDR3.

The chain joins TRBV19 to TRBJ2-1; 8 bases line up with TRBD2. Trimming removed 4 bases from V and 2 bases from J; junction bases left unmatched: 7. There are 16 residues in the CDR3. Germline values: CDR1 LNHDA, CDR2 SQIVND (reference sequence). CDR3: CASSTSFGRAYNEQFF. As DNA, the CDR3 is TGTGCCAGTAGTACCTCCTTCGGGAGGGCCTACAATGAGCAGTTCTTC.

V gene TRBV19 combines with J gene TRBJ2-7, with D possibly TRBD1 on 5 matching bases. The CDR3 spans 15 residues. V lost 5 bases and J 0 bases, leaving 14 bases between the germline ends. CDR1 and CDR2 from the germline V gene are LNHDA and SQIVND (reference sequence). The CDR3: CASSYIATDSYEQYF. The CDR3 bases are TGTGCCAGTAGTTATATCGCGACAGACTCCTACGAGCAGTACTTC.

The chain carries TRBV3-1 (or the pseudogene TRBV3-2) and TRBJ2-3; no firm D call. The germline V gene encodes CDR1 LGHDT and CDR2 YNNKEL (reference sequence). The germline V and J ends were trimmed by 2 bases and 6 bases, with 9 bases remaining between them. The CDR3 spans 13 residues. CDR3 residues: CASSQPPEDTQYF. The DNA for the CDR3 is TGTGCCAGCAGCCAACCTCCCGAGGATACGCAGTATTTT.

CDR3 protein: CASSLRSHNEQFF. CDR3 nucleotide sequence: TGTGCCAGTAGTCTGCGGAGTCACAATGAGCAGTTCTTC. The gene calls are TRBV19 and TRBJ2-1, with D hard to call. V gave up 5 bases and J gave up 5 bases, with 10 bases separating them. The length of the CDR3 is 13 residues. The germline gives CDR1 LNHDA, CDR2 SQIVND (reference sequence).

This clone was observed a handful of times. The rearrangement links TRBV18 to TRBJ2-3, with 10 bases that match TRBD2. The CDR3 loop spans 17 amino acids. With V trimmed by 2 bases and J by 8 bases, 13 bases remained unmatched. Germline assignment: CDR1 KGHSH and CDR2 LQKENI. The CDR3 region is CASSPVGQREGLATQYF. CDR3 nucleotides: TGTGCCAGCTCACCAGTCGGCCAGCGGGAGGGCCTTGCTACGCAGTATTTT.